These 6 T cell receptor beta chains were all obtained from the same sample, sequenced in a study of CD8 T cells in ankylosing spondylitis (dated by TCRdb to about 2017). Receptor amplification or capture employed 5' RACE. Sequenced on an Illumina HiSeq 2500. The public reads were run again by TCRdb, first through fastp at Q25 and then through MiXCR, and only productive beta chains were kept. Each entry merges the rows of one CDR3 protein and shows their most common DNA and genes. The sample table shows around 250,000 distinct CDR3 sequences, and over 8.5% are seen once. Jointly, the top ten make up 6.8% of the sample. Sequencing was performed on blood, either unsorted or a sorted T cell fraction (not recorded which). These receptors were taken from a male donor with ankylosing spondylitis or in good health (not recorded which).

This clonotype was recorded at least ten times. The chain carries TRBV20-1 and TRBJ2-3, with a weak D call TRBD2 (6 bases). Looked up from germline, CDR1 is DFQATT and CDR2 is SNEGSKA (reference sequence). The CDR3 runs to 18 residues. Trimming removed 5 bases from V and 3 bases from J, with 27 bases in between. The CDR3 protein is CSAYPLPRDFYTTDTQYF. CDR3 DNA sequence: TGCAGTGCTTACCCGCTCCCTCGGGACTTTTATACTACAGATACGCAGTATTTT.

This clonotype was observed a few times. This rearrangement joins TRBV11-2 to TRBJ2-7, with D possibly being TRBD1 (5 bases). The germline V gene encodes CDR1 SGHAT and CDR2 FQNNGV. CDR3 size: 13 residues. Deletions cut 2 bases from V and 4 bases from J, with 9 bases between. The CDR3 nucleotides read TGTGCCAGCAGCTTAAAGGCAGGGTACGAGCAGTACTTC. Protein: CASSLKAGYEQYF.

By share of the sample, this clonotype is medium-sized. The chain carries TRBV20-1 and TRBJ2-7; D perhaps matches TRBD2 (5 bases). Germline V lookup: CDR1 DFQATT, CDR2 SNEGSKA (reference sequence). The CDR3 extends over 13 amino acids. Deletions cut 4 bases from V and 2 bases from J, with 12 bases between. CDR3 region: CSAMDSRTYEQYF. The CDR3 region has the DNA TGCAGTGCTATGGACTCTAGAACCTACGAGCAGTACTTC.

This clonotype was seen repeatedly, ten times or more. The genes are TRBV20-1 and TRBJ2-7; 9 bases align to TRBD1. The ends lost 5 bases at V and 4 bases at J; junction bases unmatched: 6. This CDR3 spans 13 amino acids. The germline V gene has CDR1 DFQATT and CDR2 SNEGSKA (reference sequence). The CDR3 loop is CSAPGTGLYEQYF. Written as DNA, the CDR3 is TGCAGTGCTCCCGGGACAGGGTTATACGAGCAGTACTTC.

V is TRBV29-1 and J is TRBJ2-2; a weak D match, TRBD2 (6 bases). The CDR3 covers 14 residues. V dropped 3 bases and J dropped 9 bases, with 17 bases sitting between them. Germline loops: CDR1 SQVTM, CDR2 ANQGSEA. The CDR3 DNA is TGCAGCGTTGAGGTATTCAACGGGGGACGGGAGCTGTTTTTT. As protein: CSVEVFNGGRELFF.

This clonotype was recorded at least ten times. CDR3 loop: CSVGSRRGQGATNTGELFF. Written as DNA, the CDR3 is TGCAGCGTTGGATCTCGCCGCGGACAGGGGGCTACGAACACCGGGGAGCTGTTTTTT. The chain uses TRBV29-1 and TRBJ2-2; 11 bases align to TRBD1. Germline trimming cut 4 bases from V and 0 bases from J; bases unmatched to any gene: 13. Germline CDR1 reads SQVTM; CDR2 reads ANQGSEA. CDR3 length equals 19 residues.